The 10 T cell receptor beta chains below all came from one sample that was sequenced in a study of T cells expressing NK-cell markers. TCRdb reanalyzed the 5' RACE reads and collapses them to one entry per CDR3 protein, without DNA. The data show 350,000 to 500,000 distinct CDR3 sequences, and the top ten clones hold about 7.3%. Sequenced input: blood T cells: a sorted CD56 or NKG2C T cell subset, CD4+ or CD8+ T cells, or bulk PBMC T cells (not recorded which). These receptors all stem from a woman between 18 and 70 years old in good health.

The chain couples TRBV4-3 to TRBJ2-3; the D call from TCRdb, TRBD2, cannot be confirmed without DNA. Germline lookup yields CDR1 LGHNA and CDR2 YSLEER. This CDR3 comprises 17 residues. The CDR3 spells CASSHPGLADSTDTQYF.

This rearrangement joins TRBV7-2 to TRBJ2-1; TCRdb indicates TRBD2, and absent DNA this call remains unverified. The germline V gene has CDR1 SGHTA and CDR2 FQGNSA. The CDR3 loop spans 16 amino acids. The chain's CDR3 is CASSQFTSGVRNEQFF.

CDR3 residues: CAWRAREYTEAFF. The chain recombines TRBV30 with TRBJ1-1; TCRdb gives TRBD1 as the D gene, but with no DNA this cannot be confirmed. CDR1 and CDR2 (germline): GTSNPN, SVGIG (reference sequence). This CDR3 is built from 13 residues.

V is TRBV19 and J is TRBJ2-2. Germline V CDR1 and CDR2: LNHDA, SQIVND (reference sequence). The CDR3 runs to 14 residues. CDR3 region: CASSIYLGTGELFF.

The CDR3 spells CASSSGTSSIYEQYF. V gene TRBV7-6 combines with J gene TRBJ2-7; TCRdb returns TRBD2, unconfirmable since there is no DNA. From germline, CDR1 is SGHVS and CDR2 FNYEAQ. The CDR3 has 15 amino acids.

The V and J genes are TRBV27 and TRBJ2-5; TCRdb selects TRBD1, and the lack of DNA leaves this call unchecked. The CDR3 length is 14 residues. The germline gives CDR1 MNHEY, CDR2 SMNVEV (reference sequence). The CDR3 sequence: CASRRGQGGETQYF.

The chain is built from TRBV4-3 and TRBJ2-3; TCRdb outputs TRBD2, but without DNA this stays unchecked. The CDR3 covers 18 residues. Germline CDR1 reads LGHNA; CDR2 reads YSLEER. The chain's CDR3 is CASSQGRSLRGPTDTQYF.

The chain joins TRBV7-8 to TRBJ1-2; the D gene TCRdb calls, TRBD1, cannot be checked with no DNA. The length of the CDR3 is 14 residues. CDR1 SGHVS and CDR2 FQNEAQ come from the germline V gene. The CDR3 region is CASSPQGGQGGYTF.

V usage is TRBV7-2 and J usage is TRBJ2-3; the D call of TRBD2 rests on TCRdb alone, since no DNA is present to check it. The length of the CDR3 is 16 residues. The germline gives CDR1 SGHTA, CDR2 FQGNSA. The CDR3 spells CASSERGLAGEDTQYF.

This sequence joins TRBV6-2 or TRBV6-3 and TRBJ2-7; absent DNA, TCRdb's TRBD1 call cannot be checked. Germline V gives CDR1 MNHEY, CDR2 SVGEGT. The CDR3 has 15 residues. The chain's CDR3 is CASRGVGTSSYEQYF.